This TCR beta chain was obtained from a study of OX40 agonist ivuxolimab in advanced cancers. Turning to the overall study: Ivuxolimab, which targeted the costimulatory receptor OX40 (CD134), was an agonistic, fully human IgG2 monoclonal antibody. Intravenous ivuxolimab was administered to patients every 2 weeks at six dose levels: 0.01, 0.1, 0.3, 1.5, 3 and 10 mg/kg. Among the roughly 50 dose-escalation patients, 19 had hepatocellular carcinoma, 15 or so melanoma, 9 renal cell carcinoma and 9 head and neck cancer. The dose-escalation cohort was roughly 87% male with a mean age of about 60 years, ranging from roughly 20 to 80. Prior anti-PD-1, anti-PD-L1 or anti-CTLA-4 therapy was permitted, and 35% to 40% of dose-escalation patients had received checkpoint inhibitors. Partial responses occurred in three dose-escalation patients: two with cutaneous melanoma and one with hepatocellular carcinoma. Peripheral TCRbeta sequencing aimed to test whether ivuxolimab altered TCR sequence diversity and caused clonal T-cell expansion. The paper describes the monotherapy dose-escalation part (N of about 55 patients) of the phase I trial of ivuxolimab. Here is what the overall study found, with its caveats: In the 0.1-3.0 mg/kg groups, partial responders were among the patients with the lowest normalized peripheral clonal expansion, particularly in CD8+ T cells. After ivuxolimab, expanded clones were on average more numerous among CD8+ T cells than among CD4+ T cells. At doses of 0.1 to 3.0 mg/kg, clonal expansion of both CD4+ and CD8+ blood T cells was observed from baseline to week 6. The antigen specificity of the peripheral T cells that underwent clonal expansion was not determined. Low levels of normalized T-cell clonal expansion were also shown by some nonresponding patients.

Genomic DNA was extracted from sorted cells for sequencing of the TCRbeta CDR3 region. The immunoSEQ Assay was used to sequence the TCRbeta CDR3 regions. The table was pulled from immuneACCESS by TCRdb, which kept in-frame rearrangements only. Such tables lose some clones; where checked, under half of the loss comes from unresolved V genes, and the rest has no known cause. This sample holds roughly 35,000 clones; approximately 90% were observed only once. The top ten clones comprise 2.4% of the sample. Reading the germline V gene (reference sequence) gives CDR1 MNHNY and CDR2 SVGAGI. V is pared back by 7 bases and J by 8 bases, with 18 bases lying between the germline termini. CDR3 length: 14 amino acids, cysteine to phenylalanine. Of the read, only the CDR3 DNA is kept; its 42 bases are in frame from base 1. Patients with a history of autoimmune disease or receiving systemic immunosuppression were excluded from the trial. Peripheral blood for TCR sequencing was collected from all dose cohorts at baseline, on cycle 4 day 1, and on cycle 7 day 1. The samples were drawn from a first-in-human, open-label, multicenter phase I dose-escalation trial of ivuxolimab. Adults with locally advanced or metastatic head and neck squamous cell, hepatocellular, melanoma or renal cell carcinoma were enrolled in the trial. CD4+ and CD8+ T cells were sorted separately from peripheral blood before TCR sequencing.

About this clone itself: Its antigen is unknown. No much larger clone is present one base from it, and per-base qualities are unavailable.

This receptor was taken from an adult with an advanced solid tumor such as melanoma, head and neck, liver or kidney cancer. The chain uses TRBV6-6 and TRBJ1-3; possibly the D gene is TRBD1, per 6 matching bases. This material consisted of CD4+ or CD8+ T cells sorted from blood, taken in a trial of the OX40 agonist ivuxolimab. The CDR3 region: CASTETGITDTIYF. Read as DNA, the sequence is TGTGCCAGCACCGAGACAGGAATTACGGACACCATATATTTT.